This T cell receptor beta chain is from a study of neurological immune-mediated disorders. This CDR3 contains 15 residues. Deletions cut 0 bases from V and 2 bases from J, with 10 bases between. Germline CDR1 reads SGHRS; CDR2 reads YFSETQ. This clonotype was seen a few times. The output of every sequencing run exceeded 190 million TCR-beta sequences, derived from 15-18 subjects. TCRdb recomputed calls from the 5' RACE reads with MiXCR, one row per CDR3 protein. The table records under 80,000 distinct CDR3 sequences, more than 4% of them present only once. This clonotype was obtained from a woman aged 45-65 years with multiple sclerosis. The chain has TRBV5-1 and TRBJ2-3; D is undetermined. Material for sequencing was PBMCs. This CDR3 is CASSLATANTDTQYF. In nucleotides, the CDR3 is TGCGCCAGCAGCTTGGCCACCGCGAACACAGATACGCAGTATTTT.